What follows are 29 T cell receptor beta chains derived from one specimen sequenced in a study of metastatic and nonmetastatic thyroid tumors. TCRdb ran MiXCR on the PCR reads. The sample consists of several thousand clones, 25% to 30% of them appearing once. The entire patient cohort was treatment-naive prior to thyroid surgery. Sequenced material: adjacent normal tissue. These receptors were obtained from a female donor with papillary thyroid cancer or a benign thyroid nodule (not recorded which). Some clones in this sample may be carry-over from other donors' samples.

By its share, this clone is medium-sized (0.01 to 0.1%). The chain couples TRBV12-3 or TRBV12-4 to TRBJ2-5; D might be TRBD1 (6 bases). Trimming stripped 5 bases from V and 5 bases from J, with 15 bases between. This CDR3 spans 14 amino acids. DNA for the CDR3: TGTGCCAGCAGTCCCGAGGGGGTTTGGGAGACCCAGTACTTC. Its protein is CASSPEGVWETQYF.

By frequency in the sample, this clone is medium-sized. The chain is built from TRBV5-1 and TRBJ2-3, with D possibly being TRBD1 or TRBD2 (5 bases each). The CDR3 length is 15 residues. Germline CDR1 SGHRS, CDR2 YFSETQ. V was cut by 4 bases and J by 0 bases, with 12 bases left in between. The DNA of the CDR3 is TGCGCCAGCAGCATTGGGACGGGTAGCACAGATACGCAGTATTTT. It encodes CASSIGTGSTDTQYF.

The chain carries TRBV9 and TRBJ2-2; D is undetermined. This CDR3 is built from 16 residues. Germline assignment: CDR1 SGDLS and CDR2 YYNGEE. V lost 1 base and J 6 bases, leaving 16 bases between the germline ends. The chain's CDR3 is CASSVFGFVMAGELFF. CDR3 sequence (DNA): TGTGCCAGCAGCGTATTTGGATTCGTGATGGCCGGGGAGCTGTTTTTT.

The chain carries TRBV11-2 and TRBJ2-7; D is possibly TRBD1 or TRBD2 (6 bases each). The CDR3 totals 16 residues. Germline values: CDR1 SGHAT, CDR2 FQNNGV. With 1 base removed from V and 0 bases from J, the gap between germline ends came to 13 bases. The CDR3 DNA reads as TGTGCCAGCAGCTTAGGGAGAGGGGGGAGCTCCTACGAGCAGTACTTC. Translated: CASSLGRGGSSYEQYF. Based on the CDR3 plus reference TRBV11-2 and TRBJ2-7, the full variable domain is EAGVAQSPRYKIIEKRQSVAFWCNPISGHATLYWYQQILGQGPKLLIQFQNNGVVDDSQLPKDRFSAERLKGVDSTLKIQPAKLEDSAVYLCASSLGRGGSSYEQYFGPGTRLTVT.

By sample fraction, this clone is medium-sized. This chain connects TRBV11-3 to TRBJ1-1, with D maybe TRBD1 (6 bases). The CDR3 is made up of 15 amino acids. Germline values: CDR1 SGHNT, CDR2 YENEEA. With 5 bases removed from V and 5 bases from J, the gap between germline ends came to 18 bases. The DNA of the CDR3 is TGTGCCAGCAGCCCCGAAGACATGGGACATACTGAAGCTTTCTTT. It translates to CASSPEDMGHTEAFF. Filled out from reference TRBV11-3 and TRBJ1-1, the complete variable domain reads EAGVVQSPRYKIIEKKQPVAFWCNPISGHNTLYWYLQNLGQGPELLIRYENEEAVDDSQLPKDRFSAERLKGVDSTLKIQPAELGDSAVYLCASSPEDMGHTEAFFGQGTRLTVV.

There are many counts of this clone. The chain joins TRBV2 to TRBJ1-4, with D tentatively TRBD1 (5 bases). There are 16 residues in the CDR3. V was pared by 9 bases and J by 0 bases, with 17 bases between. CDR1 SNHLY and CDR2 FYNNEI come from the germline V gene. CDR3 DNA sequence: TGTGCCAGTTCCAGGGAAAAAACTGCAACTAATGAAAAACTGTTTTTT. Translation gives CASSREKTATNEKLFF.

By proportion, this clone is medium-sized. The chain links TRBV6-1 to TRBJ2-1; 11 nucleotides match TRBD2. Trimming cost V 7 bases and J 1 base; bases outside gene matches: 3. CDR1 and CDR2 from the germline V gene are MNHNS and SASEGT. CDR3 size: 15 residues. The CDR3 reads CASTWTSGSYNEQFF. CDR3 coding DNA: TGTGCCAGCACTTGGACTAGCGGGTCCTACAATGAGCAGTTCTTC.

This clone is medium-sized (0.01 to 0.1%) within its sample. CDR3 DNA sequence: TGCAGCGTTGAGCAGGGCCCGTACAATGAGCAGTTCTTC. Its translation is CSVEQGPYNEQFF. J is TRBJ2-1 and V is TRBV29-1; tentatively, D is TRBD1 (5 bases). The V end lost 3 bases, the J end lost 4 bases, and 10 bases lay between the germline ends. CDR3 length: 13 amino acids. CDR1 is SQVTM, CDR2 ANQGSEA, per germline.

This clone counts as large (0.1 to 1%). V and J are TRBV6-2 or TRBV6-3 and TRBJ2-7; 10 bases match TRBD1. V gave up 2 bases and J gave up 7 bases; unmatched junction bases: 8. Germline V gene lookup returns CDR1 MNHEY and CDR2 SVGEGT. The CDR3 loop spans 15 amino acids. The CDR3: CASSYPGQGSREQYF. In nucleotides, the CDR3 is TGTGCCAGCAGTTACCCGGGACAGGGGTCGAGGGAGCAGTACTTC.

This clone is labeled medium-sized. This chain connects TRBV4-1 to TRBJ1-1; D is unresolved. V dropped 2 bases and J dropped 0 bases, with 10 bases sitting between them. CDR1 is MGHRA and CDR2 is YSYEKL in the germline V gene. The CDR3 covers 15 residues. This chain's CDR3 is CASSQSPSLNTEAFF. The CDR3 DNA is TGCGCCAGCAGCCAATCACCGTCTCTGAACACTGAAGCTTTCTTT.

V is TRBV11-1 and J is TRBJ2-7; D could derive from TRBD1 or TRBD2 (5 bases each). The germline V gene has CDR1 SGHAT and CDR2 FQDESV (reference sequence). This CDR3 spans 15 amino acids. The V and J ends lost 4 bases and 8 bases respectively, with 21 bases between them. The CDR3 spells CASSSYQGAFAQQYF. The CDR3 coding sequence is TGTGCCAGCAGCTCGTACCAGGGAGCCTTCGCTCAGCAGTACTTC.

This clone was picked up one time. CDR3 residues: CSAETSGGAKDTQYF. The CDR3 DNA is TGCAGTGCGGAGACTAGCGGGGGGGCCAAAGATACGCAGTATTTT. The rearrangement uses TRBV20-1 and TRBJ2-3; 14 positions match TRBD2. CDR1 and CDR2 from the germline V gene are DFQATT and SNEGSKA (reference sequence). The CDR3 is made up of 15 amino acids. The junction had 7 bases not matched to a gene; V was cut back by 6 bases and J by 5 bases.

Here the CDR3 reads CASSHDRGISEAFF. CDR3 coding DNA: TGTGCCAGCAGCCACGACAGGGGGATCTCTGAAGCTTTCTTT. The chain uses TRBV6-1 and TRBJ1-1; 9 positions agree with TRBD1. Germline CDR1 and CDR2: MNHNS and SASEGT. This CDR3 region has 14 residues. Trimming at V came to 6 bases and at J to 6 bases, leaving 8 bases not matched to a gene.

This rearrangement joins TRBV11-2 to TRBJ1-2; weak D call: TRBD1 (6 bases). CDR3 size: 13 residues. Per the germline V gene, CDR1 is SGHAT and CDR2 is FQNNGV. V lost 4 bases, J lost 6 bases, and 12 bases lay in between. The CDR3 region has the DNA TGTGCCAGCAGCTGGGCGGGGGCCAATGGCTACACCTTC. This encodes CASSWAGANGYTF.

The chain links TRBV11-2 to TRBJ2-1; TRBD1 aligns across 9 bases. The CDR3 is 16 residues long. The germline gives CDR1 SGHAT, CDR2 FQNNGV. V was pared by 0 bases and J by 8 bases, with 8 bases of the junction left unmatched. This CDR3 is CASSLEGTGSVDEQFF. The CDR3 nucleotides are TGTGCCAGCAGCTTAGAAGGGACAGGGAGCGTCGATGAGCAGTTCTTC. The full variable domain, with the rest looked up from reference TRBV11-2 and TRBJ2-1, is EAGVAQSPRYKIIEKRQSVAFWCNPISGHATLYWYQQILGQGPKLLIQFQNNGVVDDSQLPKDRFSAERLKGVDSTLKIQPAKLEDSAVYLCASSLEGTGSVDEQFFGPGTRLTVL.

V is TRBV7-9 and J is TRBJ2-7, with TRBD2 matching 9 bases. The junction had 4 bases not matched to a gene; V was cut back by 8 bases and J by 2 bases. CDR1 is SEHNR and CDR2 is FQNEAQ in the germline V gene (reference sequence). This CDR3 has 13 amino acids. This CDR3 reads CASGSGRTYEQYF. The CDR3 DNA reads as TGTGCCAGCGGCAGCGGGAGGACCTACGAGCAGTACTTC.

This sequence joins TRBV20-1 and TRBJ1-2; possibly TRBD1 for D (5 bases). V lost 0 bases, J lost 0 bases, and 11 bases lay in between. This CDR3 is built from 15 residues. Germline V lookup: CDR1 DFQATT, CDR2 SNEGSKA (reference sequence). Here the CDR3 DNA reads TGCAGTGCTAGAGATGGGAGACAGCCTAACTATGGCTACACCTTC. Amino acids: CSARDGRQPNYGYTF.

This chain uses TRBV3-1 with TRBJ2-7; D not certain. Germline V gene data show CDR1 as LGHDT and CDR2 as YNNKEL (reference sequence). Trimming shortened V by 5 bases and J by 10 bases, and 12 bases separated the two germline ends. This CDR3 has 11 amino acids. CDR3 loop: CASSGGGYQYF. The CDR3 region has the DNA TGTGCCAGCAGCGGCGGTGGCTACCAGTACTTC.

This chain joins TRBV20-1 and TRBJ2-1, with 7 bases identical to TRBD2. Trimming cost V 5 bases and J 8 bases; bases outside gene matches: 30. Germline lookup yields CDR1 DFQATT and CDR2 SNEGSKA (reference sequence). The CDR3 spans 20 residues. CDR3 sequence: CSAAPPTGTNEFTVHDEQFF. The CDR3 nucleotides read TGCAGTGCTGCGCCCCCGACCGGGACTAACGAATTTACGGTACACGATGAGCAGTTCTTC.

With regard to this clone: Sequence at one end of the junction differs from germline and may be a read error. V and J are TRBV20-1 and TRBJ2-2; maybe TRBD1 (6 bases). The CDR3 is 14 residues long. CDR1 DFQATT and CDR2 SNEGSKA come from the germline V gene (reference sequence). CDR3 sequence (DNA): TGCAGTGCTAGTAAAGGGGGTAACACCGGGGAGCTGGTTTTT. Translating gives CSASKGGNTGELVF.

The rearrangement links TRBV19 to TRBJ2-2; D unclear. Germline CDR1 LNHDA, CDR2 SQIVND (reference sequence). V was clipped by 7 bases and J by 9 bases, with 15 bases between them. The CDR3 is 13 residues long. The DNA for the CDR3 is TGTGCCAGTATTATGTTGGGAAACCGGGAGCTGTTTTTT. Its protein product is CASIMLGNRELFF.

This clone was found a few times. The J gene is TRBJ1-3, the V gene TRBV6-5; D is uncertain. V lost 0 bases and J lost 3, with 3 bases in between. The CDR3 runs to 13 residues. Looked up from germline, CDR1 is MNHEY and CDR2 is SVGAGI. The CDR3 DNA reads TGTGCCAGCAGTTACTCGCGTGGAAACACCATATATTTT. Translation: CASSYSRGNTIYF.

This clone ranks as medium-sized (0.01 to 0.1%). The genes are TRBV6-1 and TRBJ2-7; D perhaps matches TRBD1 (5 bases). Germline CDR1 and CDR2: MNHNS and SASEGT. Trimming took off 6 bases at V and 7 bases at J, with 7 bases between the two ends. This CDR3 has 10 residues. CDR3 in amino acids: CASRGLEQYF. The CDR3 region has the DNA TGTGCCAGCAGGGGGCTGGAGCAGTACTTC.

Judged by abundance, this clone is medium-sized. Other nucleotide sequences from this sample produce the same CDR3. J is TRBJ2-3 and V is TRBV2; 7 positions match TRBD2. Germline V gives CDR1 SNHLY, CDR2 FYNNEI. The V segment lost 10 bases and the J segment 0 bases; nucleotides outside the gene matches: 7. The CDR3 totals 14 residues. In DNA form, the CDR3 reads TGTGCCATGTTAGCGGGCGCTAGCACAGATACGCAGTATTTT. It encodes CAMLAGASTDTQYF.

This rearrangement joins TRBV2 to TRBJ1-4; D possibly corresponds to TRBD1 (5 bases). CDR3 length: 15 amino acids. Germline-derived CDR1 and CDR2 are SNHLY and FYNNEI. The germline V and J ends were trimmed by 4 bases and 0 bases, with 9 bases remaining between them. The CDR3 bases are TGTGCCAGCAGTGGACAGACCGCAACTAATGAAAAACTGTTTTTT. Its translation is CASSGQTATNEKLFF.

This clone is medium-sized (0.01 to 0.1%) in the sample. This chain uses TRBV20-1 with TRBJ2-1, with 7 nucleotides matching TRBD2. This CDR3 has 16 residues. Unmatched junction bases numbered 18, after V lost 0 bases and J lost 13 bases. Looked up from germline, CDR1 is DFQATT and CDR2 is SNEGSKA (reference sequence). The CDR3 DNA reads TGCAGTGCTAGAGATATAAAGCTGAGAGGGCGGGAGCCCCAGTTCTTC. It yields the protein CSARDIKLRGREPQFF.

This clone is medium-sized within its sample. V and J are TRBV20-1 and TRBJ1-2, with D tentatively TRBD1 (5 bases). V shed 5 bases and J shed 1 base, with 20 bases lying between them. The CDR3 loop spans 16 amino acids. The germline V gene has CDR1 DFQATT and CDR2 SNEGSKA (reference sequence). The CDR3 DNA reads TGCAGTGCTCGACATCAGGGAGGGCTCTTTAACTATGGCTACACCTTC. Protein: CSARHQGGLFNYGYTF.

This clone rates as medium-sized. The CDR3 DNA is TGTGCCAGCAAGGGCGAAGTTGAGCAGTTCTTC. It specifies CASKGEVEQFF. This chain uses TRBV2 with TRBJ2-1; D is uncertain. The CDR3 extends over 11 amino acids. Germline V gene data show CDR1 as SNHLY and CDR2 as FYNNEI. The ends were cut back, 7 bases at V and 9 bases at J, with 10 bases in the middle.

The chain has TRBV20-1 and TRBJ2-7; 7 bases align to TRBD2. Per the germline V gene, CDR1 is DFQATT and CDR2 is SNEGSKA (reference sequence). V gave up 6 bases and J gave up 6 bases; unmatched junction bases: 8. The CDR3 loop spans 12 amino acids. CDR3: CSAPGRGTEQYF. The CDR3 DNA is TGCAGTGCCCCGGGGAGGGGTACCGAGCAGTACTTC.